The rows below give T cell receptor beta chains drawn from one sample of a study of T cells in Graves' hyperthyroidism and ophthalmopathy. TCRdb independently ran MiXCR on the multiplex PCR reads; one entry per CDR3 protein. This table has about 590,000 distinct CDR3 sequences, about a sixth appearing once. Input material: blood. The origin of the receptors is a woman aged 30 to 39 with Graves' hyperthyroidism. Both conserved end residues are part of each CDR3. The order of the fields is J gene, V gene, D gene, clone size, CDR3 protein, CDR3 DNA. D genes are given only for firm matches. Size is stated for part of the rows, as once, few or many counts, or as a class when the clone is expanded.

j_gene: TRBJ2-7
v_gene: TRBV20-1
d_gene: NA
abundance: NA
CDR3aa: CSARMGILYEQYF
CDR3nt: TGCAGTGCTAGAATGGGAATTCTCTACGAGCAGTACTTC

j_gene: TRBJ1-5
v_gene: TRBV6-2/TRBV6-3
d_gene: NA
abundance: many
CDR3aa: CASNSNWGQIREQHF
CDR3nt: TGTGCCAGCAATTCTAACTGGGGCCAGATCAGGGAACAGCATTTT

j_gene: TRBJ2-3
v_gene: TRBV13
d_gene: NA
abundance: many
CDR3aa: CASSRRELGTDTQYF
CDR3nt: TGTGCCAGCAGCCGCCGGGAGCTCGGCACAGATACGCAGTATTTT

j_gene: TRBJ2-1
v_gene: TRBV5-6
d_gene: TRBD2
abundance: NA
CDR3aa: CASSTGLAPYNEQFF
CDR3nt: TGTGCCAGCAGCACGGGACTAGCACCTTACAATGAGCAGTTCTTC

j_gene: TRBJ2-1
v_gene: TRBV20-1
d_gene: NA
abundance: many
CDR3aa: CSAQMPSSYNEQFF
CDR3nt: TGCAGTGCTCAGATGCCCAGCTCCTACAATGAGCAGTTCTTC

j_gene: TRBJ2-6
v_gene: TRBV20-1
d_gene: NA
abundance: many
CDR3aa: CSAILSGANVLTF
CDR3nt: TGCAGTGCTATCCTCTCTGGGGCCAACGTCCTGACTTTC

j_gene: TRBJ1-2
v_gene: TRBV20-1
d_gene: NA
abundance: NA
CDR3aa: CSARDGTPYGYTF
CDR3nt: TGCAGTGCTAGAGATGGGACTCCCTATGGCTACACCTTC

j_gene: TRBJ2-5
v_gene: TRBV20-1
d_gene: TRBD2
abundance: many
CDR3aa: CSAVGGGSGGAQYF
CDR3nt: TGCAGTGCCGTCGGGGGGGGCTCCGGAGGGGCCCAGTACTTC

j_gene: TRBJ2-1
v_gene: TRBV29-1
d_gene: TRBD2
abundance: NA
CDR3aa: CSVVRQGLLAGGYEQFF
CDR3nt: TGCAGCGTTGTTCGGCAGGGCCTTCTAGCGGGAGGGTATGAGCAGTTCTTC

j_gene: TRBJ2-1
v_gene: TRBV28
d_gene: NA
abundance: many
CDR3aa: CASSAGNNEQFF
CDR3nt: TGTGCCAGCAGCGCCGGGAACAATGAGCAGTTCTTC

j_gene: TRBJ1-2
v_gene: TRBV7-9
d_gene: TRBD1
abundance: many
CDR3aa: CASSYGQGVVMNYGYTF
CDR3nt: TGTGCCAGCAGCTACGGACAGGGGGTGGTGATGAACTATGGCTACACCTTC

j_gene: TRBJ2-7
v_gene: TRBV12-5
d_gene: TRBD1
abundance: NA
CDR3aa: CASGSRDRETYEQYF
CDR3nt: TGTGCTAGTGGTTCTAGGGACAGGGAAACCTACGAGCAGTACTTC

j_gene: TRBJ2-3
v_gene: TRBV5-1
d_gene: TRBD1
abundance: many
CDR3aa: CASSGQVEADTQYF
CDR3nt: TGCGCCAGCTCAGGACAGGTTGAGGCAGATACGCAGTATTTT

j_gene: TRBJ2-1
v_gene: TRBV7-9
d_gene: TRBD2
abundance: many
CDR3aa: CASSPASGSNDEQFF
CDR3nt: TGTGCCAGCAGCCCAGCTAGCGGGAGTAATGATGAGCAGTTCTTC

j_gene: TRBJ2-7
v_gene: TRBV5-6
d_gene: TRBD2
abundance: NA
CDR3aa: CASSTTSGASYEQYF
CDR3nt: TGTGCCAGCAGCACGACTAGCGGGGCCTCCTACGAGCAGTACTTC

j_gene: TRBJ2-3
v_gene: TRBV19
d_gene: TRBD1
abundance: few
CDR3aa: CASSTWDRRTQYF
CDR3nt: TGTGCCAGTAGTACATGGGACAGGAGGACGCAGTATTTT

j_gene: TRBJ2-3
v_gene: TRBV5-1
d_gene: TRBD1
abundance: many
CDR3aa: CASSLRGGHTQYF
CDR3nt: TGCGCCAGCAGCTTGCGAGGGGGCCATACGCAGTATTTT

j_gene: TRBJ1-1
v_gene: TRBV4-1
d_gene: NA
abundance: NA
CDR3aa: CASSQDRVREAFF
CDR3nt: TGCGCCAGCAGCCAAGATCGGGTCAGGGAAGCTTTCTTT

j_gene: TRBJ2-6
v_gene: TRBV5-1
d_gene: TRBD1
abundance: NA
CDR3aa: CASSLARTGAGANVLTF
CDR3nt: TGCGCCAGCAGCTTGGCCCGGACAGGGGCTGGGGCCAACGTCCTGACTTTC

j_gene: TRBJ2-6
v_gene: TRBV4-3
d_gene: TRBD2
abundance: few
CDR3aa: CASSQGGRTSGSTGANVLTF
CDR3nt: TGCGCCAGCAGCCAAGGGGGGAGGACTAGCGGGAGTACTGGGGCCAACGTCCTGACTTTC

j_gene: TRBJ2-7
v_gene: TRBV6-2/TRBV6-3
d_gene: TRBD1
abundance: many
CDR3aa: CASSARQGPYEQYF
CDR3nt: TGTGCCAGCAGTGCCCGACAGGGGCCCTACGAGCAGTACTTC

j_gene: TRBJ2-1
v_gene: TRBV27
d_gene: NA
abundance: NA
CDR3aa: CASSGLQGSYNEQFF
CDR3nt: TGTGCCAGCAGTGGCCTACAGGGATCCTACAATGAGCAGTTCTTC

j_gene: TRBJ2-3
v_gene: TRBV24-1
d_gene: TRBD1
abundance: NA
CDR3aa: CATSDRGGRTDTQYF
CDR3nt: TGTGCCACCAGTGATCGAGGGGGCCGCACAGATACGCAGTATTTT

j_gene: TRBJ1-6
v_gene: TRBV27
d_gene: NA
abundance: NA
CDR3aa: CASRLQEGSYNSPLHF
CDR3nt: TGTGCCAGCAGATTACAGGAGGGCTCCTATAATTCACCCCTCCACTTT

j_gene: TRBJ2-3
v_gene: TRBV28
d_gene: TRBD2
abundance: many
CDR3aa: CASSLSPSGSFGTDTQYF
CDR3nt: TGTGCCAGCAGTTTATCGCCTAGCGGGAGCTTCGGCACAGATACGCAGTATTTT

j_gene: TRBJ1-1
v_gene: TRBV27
d_gene: NA
abundance: many
CDR3aa: CASSLGGRGTEAFF
CDR3nt: TGTGCCAGCAGTTTGGGGGGAAGGGGCACTGAAGCTTTCTTT

j_gene: TRBJ2-1
v_gene: TRBV27
d_gene: NA
abundance: many
CDR3aa: CASRKRSYNEQFF
CDR3nt: TGTGCCAGCCGTAAACGCTCCTACAATGAGCAGTTCTTC

j_gene: TRBJ2-3
v_gene: TRBV6-2/TRBV6-3
d_gene: TRBD1
abundance: many
CDR3aa: CASSYPRDRGITDTQYF
CDR3nt: TGTGCCAGCAGTTACCCGAGGGACAGGGGTATAACAGATACGCAGTATTTT

j_gene: TRBJ2-7
v_gene: TRBV19
d_gene: TRBD2
abundance: NA
CDR3aa: CASSTPGLAVDEQYF
CDR3nt: TGTGCCAGTAGTACACCGGGACTAGCGGTCGACGAGCAGTACTTC

j_gene: TRBJ1-1
v_gene: TRBV7-2
d_gene: NA
abundance: many
CDR3aa: CASSLHRAHTEAFF
CDR3nt: TGTGCCAGCAGCTTACACAGGGCTCACACTGAAGCTTTCTTT

j_gene: TRBJ2-1
v_gene: TRBV11-3
d_gene: NA
abundance: many
CDR3aa: CASSPRVGGLDEQFF
CDR3nt: TGTGCCAGCAGCCCCCGGGTTGGGGGCCTTGATGAGCAGTTCTTC

j_gene: TRBJ1-1
v_gene: TRBV7-2
d_gene: NA
abundance: many
CDR3aa: CASSLGTSAFF
CDR3nt: TGTGCCAGCAGCCTGGGCACGAGTGCTTTCTTT

j_gene: TRBJ1-6
v_gene: TRBV18
d_gene: NA
abundance: many
CDR3aa: CASSPGSNSPLHF
CDR3nt: TGTGCCAGCTCACCAGGGTCGAATTCACCCCTCCACTTT

j_gene: TRBJ1-5
v_gene: TRBV19
d_gene: NA
abundance: few
CDR3aa: CASSIDYSGSNQPQHF
CDR3nt: TGTGCCAGTAGTATAGATTACAGTGGGAGCAATCAGCCCCAGCATTTT

j_gene: TRBJ1-2
v_gene: TRBV5-1
d_gene: NA
abundance: few
CDR3aa: CASSLVGTSNYGYTF
CDR3nt: TGCGCCAGCAGCTTGGTAGGGACATCGAACTATGGCTACACCTTC

j_gene: TRBJ2-7
v_gene: TRBV4-2
d_gene: TRBD2
abundance: NA
CDR3aa: CASSQDSGVGGRSSYEQYF
CDR3nt: TGTGCCAGCAGCCAAGATTCAGGGGTTGGCGGGAGGAGCTCCTACGAGCAGTACTTC

j_gene: TRBJ2-2
v_gene: TRBV27
d_gene: TRBD2
abundance: NA
CDR3aa: CASSFYGRARTGELFF
CDR3nt: TGTGCCAGCAGTTTTTACGGGAGGGCCAGAACCGGGGAGCTGTTTTTT

j_gene: TRBJ1-1
v_gene: TRBV7-9
d_gene: NA
abundance: many
CDR3aa: CATLIAGTEAFF
CDR3nt: TGTGCCACCCTAATCGCGGGCACTGAAGCTTTCTTT

j_gene: TRBJ2-1
v_gene: TRBV7-2
d_gene: NA
abundance: many
CDR3aa: CASSLEHLSYNEQFF
CDR3nt: TGTGCCAGCAGCTTGGAACACCTCTCCTACAATGAGCAGTTCTTC

j_gene: TRBJ2-5
v_gene: TRBV9
d_gene: NA
abundance: many
CDR3aa: CASSRDGAQYF
CDR3nt: TGTGCCAGCAGCCGAGACGGGGCCCAGTACTTC

j_gene: TRBJ2-1
v_gene: TRBV5-6
d_gene: TRBD2
abundance: NA
CDR3aa: CASSLGVTSQRGSSYNEQFF
CDR3nt: TGTGCCAGCAGCTTGGGGGTAACAAGCCAGCGCGGGAGCTCCTACAATGAGCAGTTCTTC

j_gene: TRBJ2-3
v_gene: TRBV11-2
d_gene: NA
abundance: many
CDR3aa: CASSPKTGGTDTQYF
CDR3nt: TGTGCCAGCAGCCCTAAGACAGGAGGTACAGATACGCAGTATTTT

j_gene: TRBJ2-3
v_gene: TRBV24-1
d_gene: NA
abundance: many
CDR3aa: CATSGRATDTQYF
CDR3nt: TGTGCCACCTCCGGCAGGGCAACAGATACGCAGTATTTT

j_gene: TRBJ2-1
v_gene: TRBV5-1
d_gene: NA
abundance: many
CDR3aa: CASKVGEAAEQFF
CDR3nt: TGCGCCAGCAAGGTGGGAGAGGCTGCTGAGCAGTTCTTC

j_gene: TRBJ2-1
v_gene: TRBV11-1
d_gene: TRBD2
abundance: many
CDR3aa: CASSITSGGRYEQFF
CDR3nt: TGTGCCAGCAGCATCACTAGCGGGGGGAGGTATGAGCAGTTCTTC

j_gene: TRBJ2-1
v_gene: TRBV4-3
d_gene: NA
abundance: NA
CDR3aa: CASSQESWAYNNEQFF
CDR3nt: TGCGCCAGCAGCCAAGAGTCATGGGCTTATAACAATGAGCAGTTCTTC

j_gene: TRBJ2-1
v_gene: TRBV7-9
d_gene: TRBD2
abundance: NA
CDR3aa: CASSSASGGAGQFF
CDR3nt: TGTGCCAGCAGCTCTGCTAGCGGGGGGGCCGGGCAGTTCTTC

j_gene: TRBJ2-7
v_gene: TRBV29-1
d_gene: NA
abundance: few
CDR3aa: CSARTDEQYF
CDR3nt: TGCAGCGCCAGGACTGACGAGCAGTACTTC

j_gene: TRBJ2-3
v_gene: TRBV7-3
d_gene: NA
abundance: many
CDR3aa: CASSPRGGIGDTQYF
CDR3nt: TGTGCCAGCAGCCCGCGAGGAGGTATAGGGGATACGCAGTATTTT

j_gene: TRBJ2-7
v_gene: TRBV7-2
d_gene: TRBD2
abundance: many
CDR3aa: CASSSERGTYEQYF
CDR3nt: TGTGCCAGCAGCTCCGAGCGGGGGACCTACGAGCAGTACTTC

j_gene: TRBJ2-7
v_gene: TRBV20-1
d_gene: TRBD2
abundance: many
CDR3aa: CSASGLAASYEQYF
CDR3nt: TGCAGTGCTAGCGGCCTAGCGGCCTCCTACGAGCAGTACTTC

j_gene: TRBJ2-7
v_gene: TRBV7-2
d_gene: NA
abundance: many
CDR3aa: CASSLGIIPYEQYF
CDR3nt: TGTGCCAGCAGCTTAGGCATCATCCCCTACGAGCAGTACTTC

j_gene: TRBJ1-3
v_gene: TRBV7-2
d_gene: NA
abundance: once
CDR3aa: CASSFQGGDTIYF
CDR3nt: TGTGCCAGCAGCTTCCAGGGTGGAGACACCATATATTTT

j_gene: TRBJ2-7
v_gene: TRBV28
d_gene: TRBD2
abundance: NA
CDR3aa: CASSLPAGASYEQYF
CDR3nt: TGTGCCAGCAGTCTCCCAGCGGGAGCCTCCTACGAGCAGTACTTC

j_gene: TRBJ1-5
v_gene: TRBV18
d_gene: NA
abundance: few
CDR3aa: CASSPRDTNQPQHF
CDR3nt: TGTGCCAGCTCACCAAGGGACACGAATCAGCCCCAGCATTTT

j_gene: TRBJ2-5
v_gene: TRBV3-1
d_gene: TRBD2
abundance: many
CDR3aa: CASSLTSGFLGETQYF
CDR3nt: TGTGCCAGCAGCCTCACTAGCGGGTTTTTGGGGGAGACCCAGTACTTC